The present T cell receptor (beta chain) was sequenced within a study of blood T cells in healthy people across ages. Findings and limits, study-wide: Any changes in expanded clonotypes were possibly confounded, as donor CMV status remained unknown.

Primers used in a second PCR of about 6 to 11 cycles were a sample-barcoded 5' primer and a J-beta primer mix. TCRdb recomputed calls from the 5' RACE reads with MiXCR, one row per CDR3 protein. The sample shows around 1,500,000 distinct CDR3 sequences, 28% of them seen only once. For this clonotype: The antigen remains undetermined.

Trimming removed 6 bases at V and 1 base at J, with 13 bases between. CDR1 is ENHRY, CDR2 SYGVKD, per germline. This CDR3 has 15 residues. The sequence derives from a woman in her twenties or thirties in good health. The genes are TRBV10-3 and TRBJ1-5, with TRBD1 as a possible D gene (6 bases). Sequenced material: blood. The CDR3, as DNA: TGTGCCATCAGGGGGACACCGAACAGCAATCAGCCCCAGCATTTT. This translates into CAIRGTPNSNQPQHF.